Shown below are 12 T cell receptor beta chains from a single sample sequenced in a study of blood T cells in healthy people across ages. With a J-beta primer mix and a sample-barcoded 5' primer, a second PCR ran 7 to 11 cycles. TCRdb independently ran MiXCR on the 5' RACE reads; one entry per CDR3 protein. The sample has roughly 1,800,000 distinct CDR3 sequences; approximately 50% are singletons. Sequenced: blood. The receptors here all came from a middle-aged woman in good health.

The rearrangement links TRBV5-1 to TRBJ1-2; D not certain. The germline V gene encodes CDR1 SGHRS and CDR2 YFSETQ. The CDR3 consists of 14 residues. The V end was cut by 0 bases, the J end by 3 bases, with 9 bases between. The CDR3 spells CASSLALDDYGYTF. The CDR3 nucleotides are TGCGCCAGCAGCTTGGCCTTGGATGACTATGGCTACACCTTC.

This clonotype has a single count. The CDR3 region has the DNA TGCAGTGCTAGAGGACTAGCGGGGCCATCCTCTGGGGATACGCAGTATTTT. Its protein product is CSARGLAGPSSGDTQYF. The chain combines TRBV20-1 with TRBJ2-3; 11 nucleotides agree with TRBD2. Per germline, CDR1 DFQATT and CDR2 SNEGSKA (reference sequence). The CDR3 spans 17 residues. Unmatched junction bases numbered 12, after V lost 1 base and J lost 6 bases.

The rearrangement joins TRBV29-1 to TRBJ2-3; D uncertain. The CDR3 sequence is 13 residues long. V lost 6 bases, J lost 2 bases, and 12 bases lay in between. Germline CDR1 is SQVTM and CDR2 is ANQGSEA. CDR3 sequence: CSVQDGYTDTQYF. For the CDR3, the DNA is TGCAGCGTCCAGGACGGATACACAGATACGCAGTATTTT.

The chain joins TRBV14 to TRBJ2-7; D gene ambiguous. The J call could be wrong; TRBJ2-5 is a better fit for the DNA end. The CDR3 runs 15 residues. Per germline, CDR1 SGHDN and CDR2 FVKESK. This CDR3 reads CASSLDGFYKETQYF. DNA of the CDR3: TGTGCCAGCAGTCTGGACGGGTTTTATAAAGAGACCCAGTACTTC.

The chain employs TRBV20-1 and TRBJ1-3; possible D gene TRBD1, 6 bases. The CDR3 contains 13 residues. Trimming took 5 bases from V and 2 from J, leaving 10 bases between them. Germline loops: CDR1 DFQATT, CDR2 SNEGSKA (reference sequence). CDR3 nucleotide sequence: TGCAGTGCTTCAAGGGGGACTGGAAACACCATATATTTT. It encodes CSASRGTGNTIYF.

The chain employs TRBV11-2 and TRBJ2-5, with 10 bases lining up with TRBD2. Germline CDR1 is SGHAT and CDR2 is FQNNGV. This CDR3 spans 15 amino acids. V shed 2 bases and J 5 bases; nucleotides not matched to a gene: 5. The CDR3 nucleotides read TGTGCCAGCAGCTTATTGACTAGCGGGCGGGAGACCCAGTACTTC. It specifies CASSLLTSGRETQYF.

This clonotype has more than one count but fewer than ten. The gene calls are TRBV24-1 and TRBJ2-5; TRBD1 aligns across 11 bases. Germline trimming cut 2 bases from V and 5 bases from J; bases unmatched to any gene: 6. This CDR3 is built from 16 residues. The germline gives CDR1 KGHDR, CDR2 SFDVKD. The CDR3 coding sequence is TGTGCCACCAGTGATTATAGGACAGGGGGCGACGAGACCCAGTACTTC. This sequence encodes CATSDYRTGGDETQYF.

This clonotype appeared a few times. V usage is TRBV11-2 and J usage is TRBJ2-7, with a weak D call TRBD1 (6 bases). CDR3 size: 15 residues. Per the germline V gene, CDR1 is SGHAT and CDR2 is FQNNGV. V was cut by 5 bases and J by 4 bases, with 18 bases left in between. The DNA for the CDR3 is TGTGCCAGCAGCCCTATCCTAACAGGGACGTACGAGCAGTACTTC. This codes for CASSPILTGTYEQYF.

This chain links TRBV27 with TRBJ1-2; possibly TRBD1 for D (5 bases). V was cut by 7 bases and J by 2 bases, with 23 bases left in between. CDR3 length equals 17 residues. Germline V gene sequence: CDR1 MNHEY, CDR2 SMNVEV (reference sequence). The CDR3, as DNA: TGTGCCAGCACCTCCTCGGGACTAAGGGAAACAAACTATGGCTACACCTTC. It translates to CASTSSGLRETNYGYTF.

Turning to this clonotype: The junction departs from germline at one end; a sequencing error may be responsible. The chain is built from TRBV7-2 and TRBJ2-5; a weak D match, TRBD1 (8 bases). This CDR3 region has 16 residues. In germline, CDR1 is SGHTA, CDR2 FQGNSA. The CDR3 protein is CASSPQGGTTQEAQYF. Written as DNA, the CDR3 is TGTGCCAGCAGCCCACAGGGGGGGACGACCCAAGAGGCCCAGTACTTC.

The V and J genes are TRBV21-1 and TRBJ1-1; TRBD1 is the table's D call, not checked against the DNA. TRBV21-1 is a known pseudogene. The CDR3 extends over 16 amino acids. DNA of the CDR3: TGTGCCAGCAGCAAAGGGCAGGGGGCCCATAACACTGAAGCTTTCTTT. Protein product: CASSKGQGAHNTEAFF.

The gene calls are TRBV6-2 or TRBV6-3 and TRBJ2-7; 7 nucleotides match TRBD2. The CDR3 loop spans 14 amino acids. Trimming cost V 6 bases and J 2 bases; bases outside gene matches: 7. Germline V gene lookup returns CDR1 MNHEY and CDR2 SVGEGT. In DNA, the CDR3 is TGTGCCAGCAGACTCCGAGCGGGGCCCTACGAGCAGTACTTC. It is translated as CASRLRAGPYEQYF.